Given below is one T cell receptor (beta chain) in context. This entry comes from a study of blood T cell repertoires in COVID-19. Across the study: Samples of COVID-19 (acute and convalescent) were obtained from the United States, Italy and Spain.

Per the original data handling: Reference gene primer amplification in the assay estimated nucleated cell counts. Only in-frame clones appear in the TCRdb table, and some are missing; sequencing was by immunoSEQ multiplex PCR. V, J and clone size derive from that table, while D and trimming were established from the DNA sequence. The table records around 50,000 clones, around 80% of them present only once. This CDR3 region has 17 residues. CDR1 and CDR2 (germline): SEHNR, FQNEAQ (reference sequence). After removal of 1 base from V and 7 bases from J, the junction contained 12 bases not matched to a gene.

The chain employs TRBV7-9 and TRBJ2-1; TRBD2 matches 8 bases. The sequencing sample was made of peripheral blood. The receptor was isolated from a man between 65 and 85 years old with acute or convalescent COVID-19. The chain's CDR3 is CASSLVGRTSFRNEQFF. CDR3 nucleotide sequence: TGTGCCAGCAGCTTAGTAGGGAGGACTAGCTTTCGGAATGAGCAGTTCTTC.